This TCR beta chain was captured by sequencing in a study of cytomegalovirus exposure and HLA in healthy donors. Study background: An analysis done earlier identified approximately 120 million unique TCR beta sequences from approximately 180 million T cells.

The PCR ran on 60 Vbeta and 13 Jbeta primers. Some clones are missing from TCRdb's copy, which holds only in-frame ones; the method was immunoSEQ multiplex PCR. The repertoire holds about 110,000 clones, with 60% to 85% as singletons. This CDR3 is built from 13 residues. The V end lost 5 bases, the J end lost 8 bases, and 10 bases lay between the germline ends. Germline CDR1 is MDHEN and CDR2 is SYDVKM. The source of this sequence is a male donor in good health and CMV-seronegative. Sequencing was done on a sample of PBMCs. This chain joins TRBV28 and TRBJ1-6; D ambiguous. The CDR3 loop is CASSPLSYSPLHF. Here the CDR3 DNA reads TGTGCCAGCAGTCCCCTCTCCTATTCACCCCTCCACTTT.